The source of this TCR beta chain is a study of cytomegalovirus exposure and HLA in healthy donors. Study details: T cells numbering about 200 million yielded 95 million to 140 million unique TCR beta sequences in an earlier analysis.

13 Jbeta primers and 60 Vbeta primers were used for the PCR. As originally analysed: Counted up in a later analysis, unique TCR beta chains came to 60 million to 95 million, with about 9.9 million shared. The protocol was immunoSEQ multiplex PCR, while the TCRdb copy is restricted to in-frame clones and leaves out a portion. That table supplies the V and J calls and clone size; D and trimming were determined from the DNA. This table has some 150,000 clones, approximately 63% appearing once. Trimming cost V 3 bases and J 5 bases, with 10 bases left between them. Germline V gene sequence: CDR1 SGHAT, CDR2 FQDESV (reference sequence). The CDR3 length is 13 residues.

The chain employs TRBV11-1 and TRBJ2-5; no firm D call. The TCR was taken from a woman in her sixties or seventies in good health and CMV-seropositive. Source material: PBMCs. CDR3 in amino acids: CASSLGARETQYF. The DNA of the CDR3 is TGTGCCAGCAGCTTGGGTGCCAGGGAGACCCAGTACTTC. Drawing the rest from reference TRBV11-1 and TRBJ2-5, the complete variable domain is EAEVAQSPRYKITEKSQAVAFWCDPISGHATLYWYRQILGQGPELLVQFQDESVVDDSQLPKDRFSAERLKGVDSTLKIQPAELGDSAMYLCASSLGARETQYFGPGTRLLVL.